The present T cell receptor (beta chain) was sequenced within a study of blood T cells in healthy people across ages. Germline V CDR1 and CDR2: DFQATT, SNEGSKA (reference sequence). The V end lost 6 bases, the J end lost 4 bases, and 18 bases lay between the germline ends. This CDR3 spans 15 amino acids. For the second PCR, which ran for about 7 to 11 cycles, a sample-barcoded 5' primer and a J-beta primer mix were used. TCRdb analysed the 5' RACE reads with MiXCR anew, one entry per CDR3 protein. The table lists 870,000 or so distinct CDR3 sequences, around 30% of them singletons. Sequencing was done on a sample of blood. The receptor was isolated from a woman older than 75 in good health. V is TRBV20-1 and J is TRBJ2-2; D is unresolved. The CDR3 loop reads CSAPGKGMRTGELFF. The CDR3 DNA reads as TGCAGTGCCCCAGGAAAGGGAATGCGCACCGGGGAGCTGTTTTTT.